By sample share, the clone carrying this T cell receptor beta chain is medium-sized. TCRdb's copy holds only in-frame clones and misses some; the assay was immunoSEQ multiplex PCR. The sample yields 85,000 to 95,000 clones, roughly four fifths seen once. The data originate from a study of control samples from healthy donors and cancer patients. V was cut by 6 bases and J by 4 bases, with 15 bases left in between. The CDR3 runs to 14 residues. Germline loops: CDR1 LGHDT, CDR2 YNNKEL (reference sequence). The sample was blood. The clonotype originates from an older woman in good health. The chain employs TRBV3-1 (or the pseudogene TRBV3-2) and TRBJ1-2; D possibly corresponds to TRBD1 (6 bases). The CDR3 sequence: CASSLLGQPYGYTF. The DNA for the CDR3 is TGTGCCAGCAGTCTTTTAGGACAGCCCTATGGCTACACCTTC.